Sequencing of this T cell receptor (beta chain) was carried out in a study of cytomegalovirus exposure and HLA in healthy donors. For the study at large: The early release's HLA-typed donors yielded about 85 million unique TCRs.

On this clone itself: Its target is not known.

The V and J ends lost 4 bases and 3 bases respectively, with 12 bases between them. The CDR3 sequence is 15 residues long. Per the germline V gene, CDR1 is MRHNA and CDR2 is SNTAGT. Study-wide points: According to the study, about 180 TCR beta chains were cytomegalovirus-associated. Reports state that TCR beta sequences accurately predicted most subjects' HLA-A and HLA-B alleles. Being productive about 90% or about 30% of the time was typical of most TCR beta V segments in an earlier analysis.

The PCR used 60 Vbeta and 13 Jbeta primers. Libraries were prepared by immunoSEQ multiplex PCR; TCRdb keeps only in-frame clonotypes and omits some of them. Here the sample spans roughly 200,000 clones, about 80% being singletons. The rearrangement uses TRBV6-4 and TRBJ2-2; a weak D match, TRBD2 (5 bases). The sample comprised PBMCs. The TCR was taken from a woman between 50 and 59 years old in good health and CMV-seronegative. This CDR3 is CASSASSGDTGELFF. The CDR3 DNA follows: TGTGCCAGCAGTGCCTCATCCGGGGACACCGGGGAGCTGTTTTTT.